The clone carrying this T cell receptor (beta chain) occurred many times. What it binds is not known. TCRdb re-derived calls from the reads in MiXCR, one entry per CDR3 protein. The sample has roughly 78,000 distinct CDR3 sequences; around 40% are singletons. The sample comes from a study of T cell repertoires in cytomegalovirus infection. Study-wide background: Public TCR beta signatures marked donors with CMV infection and the matching HLA.

Trimming took off 4 bases at V and 4 bases at J, with 14 bases between the two ends. CDR1 is MGHRA, CDR2 YSYEKL, per germline. The CDR3 length is 15 residues. This sequence was found in a human donor in good health (CMV status not recorded). Some clones in this sample may be carry-over from other donors' samples. V is TRBV4-1 and J is TRBJ2-1; TRBD1 is a possible D gene (5 bases). The specimen was CD8+ T cells from cultured PBMCs, collected from culture after CMV antigen stimulation. The CDR3, as DNA: TGCGCCAGCAGCCCTAGTCAAGGGGCGTACAATGAGCAGTTCTTC. Protein sequence: CASSPSQGAYNEQFF.